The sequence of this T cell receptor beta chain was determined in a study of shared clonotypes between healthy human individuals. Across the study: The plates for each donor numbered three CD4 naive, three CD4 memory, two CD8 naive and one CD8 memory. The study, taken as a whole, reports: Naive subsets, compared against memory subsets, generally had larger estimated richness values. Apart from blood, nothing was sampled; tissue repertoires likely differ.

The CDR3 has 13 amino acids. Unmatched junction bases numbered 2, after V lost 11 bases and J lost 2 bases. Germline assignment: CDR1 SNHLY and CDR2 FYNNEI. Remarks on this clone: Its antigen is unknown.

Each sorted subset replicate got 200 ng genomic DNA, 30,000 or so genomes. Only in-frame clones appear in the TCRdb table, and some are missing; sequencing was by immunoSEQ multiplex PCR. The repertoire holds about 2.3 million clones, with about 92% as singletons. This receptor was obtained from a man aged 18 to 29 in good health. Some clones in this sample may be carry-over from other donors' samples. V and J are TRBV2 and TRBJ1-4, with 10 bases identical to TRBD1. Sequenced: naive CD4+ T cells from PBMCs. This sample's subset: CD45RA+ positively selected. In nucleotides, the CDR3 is TGTGCCGGACAGGGGGGGACTAATGAAAAACTGTTTTTT. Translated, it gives CAGQGGTNEKLFF.